These T cell receptor beta chains were read from a single sample in a study of CXCR3-negative and CXCR3-positive naive CD8 T cells. TCRdb reprocessed the 5' RACE reads, keeping one entry per CDR3 protein, no DNA. Here the sample table reports around 40,000 distinct CDR3 sequences. The sample taken for sequencing was memory CD8+ T cells from blood. These receptors were obtained from a human donor in good health. Some clones in this sample may be carry-over from other donors' samples. The CDR3 runs from the conserved cysteine through the conserved F or W.

cdr3_length,v_call,j_call,cdr3_aa
14,TRBV29-1,TRBJ2-3,CSVEADWGADTQYF
13,TRBV21-1,TRBJ2-5,CASSKYPKRTQYF
14,TRBV29-1,TRBJ2-7,CSAFPGQGTYEQYF
13,TRBV29-1,TRBJ2-7,CSVVDGRTYEQYF
17,TRBV7-7,TRBJ2-1,CASSLRTGLRDNNEQFF
14,TRBV2,TRBJ2-3,CATLGDRSTDTQYF
15,TRBV3-1,TRBJ2-7,CASSPEPGQPYEQYF
18,TRBV19,TRBJ1-6,CASSGSTTGASENSPLHF
14,TRBV28,TRBJ2-7,CASSLSGPGNEQYF
11,TRBV7-2,TRBJ2-1,CASTRYNEQFF
11,TRBV19,TRBJ2-5,CASSPGETQYF